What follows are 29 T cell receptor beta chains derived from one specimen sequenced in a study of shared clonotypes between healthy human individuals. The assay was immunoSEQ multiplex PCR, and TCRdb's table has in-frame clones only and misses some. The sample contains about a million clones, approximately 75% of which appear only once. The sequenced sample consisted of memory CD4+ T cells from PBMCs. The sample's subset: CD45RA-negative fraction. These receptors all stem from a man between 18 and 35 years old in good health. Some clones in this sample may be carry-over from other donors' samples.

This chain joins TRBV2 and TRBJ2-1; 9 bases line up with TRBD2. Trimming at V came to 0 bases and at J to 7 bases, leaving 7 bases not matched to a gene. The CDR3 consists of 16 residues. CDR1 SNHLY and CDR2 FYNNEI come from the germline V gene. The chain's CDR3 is CASSEASGRTGNEQFF. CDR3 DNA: TGTGCCAGCAGTGAAGCTAGCGGGAGAACGGGGAATGAGCAGTTCTTC.

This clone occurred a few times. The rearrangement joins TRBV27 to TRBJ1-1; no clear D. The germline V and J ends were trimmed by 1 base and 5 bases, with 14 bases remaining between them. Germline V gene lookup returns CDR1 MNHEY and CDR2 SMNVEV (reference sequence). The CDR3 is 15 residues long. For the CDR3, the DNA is TGTGCCAGCAGTTTATTTCGATTGGAGAAGACTGAAGCTTTCTTT. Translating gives CASSLFRLEKTEAFF.

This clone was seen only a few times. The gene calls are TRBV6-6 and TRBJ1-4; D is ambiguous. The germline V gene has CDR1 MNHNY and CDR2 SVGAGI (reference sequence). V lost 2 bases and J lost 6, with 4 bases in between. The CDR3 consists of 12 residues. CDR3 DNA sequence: TGTGCCAGCAGTTACGCCGATGAAAAACTGTTTTTT. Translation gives CASSYADEKLFF.

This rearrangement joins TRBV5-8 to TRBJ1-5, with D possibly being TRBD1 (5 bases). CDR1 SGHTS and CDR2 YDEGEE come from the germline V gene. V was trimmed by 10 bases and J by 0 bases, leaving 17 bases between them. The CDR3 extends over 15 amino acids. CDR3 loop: CAGTLTAYSNQPQHF. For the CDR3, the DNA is TGTGCCGGCACCCTGACAGCCTATAGCAATCAGCCCCAGCATTTT.

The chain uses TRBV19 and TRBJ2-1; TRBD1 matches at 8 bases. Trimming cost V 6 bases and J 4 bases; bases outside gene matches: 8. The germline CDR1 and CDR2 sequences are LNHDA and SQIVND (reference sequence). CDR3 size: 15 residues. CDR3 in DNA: TGTGCCAGTAGCCCAAGCCGGGACAGGTACAATGAGCAGTTCTTC. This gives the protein CASSPSRDRYNEQFF.

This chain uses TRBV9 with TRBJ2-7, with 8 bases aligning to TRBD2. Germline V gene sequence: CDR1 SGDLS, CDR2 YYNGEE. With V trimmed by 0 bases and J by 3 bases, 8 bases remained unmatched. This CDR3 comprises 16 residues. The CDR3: CASSVAPLAVSYEQYF. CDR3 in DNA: TGTGCCAGCAGCGTAGCTCCACTAGCGGTAAGCTACGAGCAGTACTTC.

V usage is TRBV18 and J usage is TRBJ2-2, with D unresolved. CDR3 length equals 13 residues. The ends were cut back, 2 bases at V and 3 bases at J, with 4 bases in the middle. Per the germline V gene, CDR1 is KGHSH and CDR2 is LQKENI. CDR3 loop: CASSPGYTGELFF. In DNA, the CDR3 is TGTGCCAGCTCACCAGGGTACACCGGGGAGCTGTTTTTT.

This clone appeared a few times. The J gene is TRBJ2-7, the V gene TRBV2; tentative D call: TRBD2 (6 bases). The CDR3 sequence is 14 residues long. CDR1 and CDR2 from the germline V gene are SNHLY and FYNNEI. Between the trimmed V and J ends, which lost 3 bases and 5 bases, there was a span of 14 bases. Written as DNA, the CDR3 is TGTGCCAGCAGTGAGGTTCACTCGGGAGACGAGCAGTACTTC. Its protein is CASSEVHSGDEQYF. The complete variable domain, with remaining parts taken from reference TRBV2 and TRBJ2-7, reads EPEVTQTPSHQVTQMGQEVILRCVPISNHLYFYWYRQILGQKVEFLVSFYNNEISEKSEIFDDQFSVERPDGSNFTLKIRSTKLEDSAMYFCASSEVHSGDEQYFGPGTRLTVT.

The CDR3 nucleotides are TGTGCCAGCAGTAATAGGTTGAACACCGGGGAGCTGTTTTTT. Translated: CASSNRLNTGELFF. The chain recombines TRBV25-1 with TRBJ2-2; D is uncertain. Per germline, CDR1 MGHDK and CDR2 SYGVNS. V was clipped by 5 bases and J by 1 base, with 8 bases between them. CDR3 length: 14 residues. Based on the CDR3 plus reference TRBV25-1 and TRBJ2-2, the full variable domain is EADIYQTPRYLVIGTGKKITLECSQTMGHDKMYWYQQDPGMELHLIHYSYGVNSTEKGDLSSESTVSRIRTEHFPLTLESARPSHTSQYLCASSNRLNTGELFFGEGSRLTVL.

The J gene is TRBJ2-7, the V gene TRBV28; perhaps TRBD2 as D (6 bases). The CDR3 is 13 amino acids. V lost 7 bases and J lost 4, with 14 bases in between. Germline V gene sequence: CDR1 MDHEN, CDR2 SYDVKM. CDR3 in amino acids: CASIGSGRYEQYF. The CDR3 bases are TGTGCCAGCATAGGTAGCGGCAGATACGAGCAGTACTTC.

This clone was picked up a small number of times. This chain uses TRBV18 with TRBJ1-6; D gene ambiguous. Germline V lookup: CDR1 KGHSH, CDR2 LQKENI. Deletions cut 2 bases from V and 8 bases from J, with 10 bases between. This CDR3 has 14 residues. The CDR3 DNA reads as TGTGCCAGCTCACCATCTGGGGAAGATTCACCCCTCCACTTT. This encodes CASSPSGEDSPLHF.

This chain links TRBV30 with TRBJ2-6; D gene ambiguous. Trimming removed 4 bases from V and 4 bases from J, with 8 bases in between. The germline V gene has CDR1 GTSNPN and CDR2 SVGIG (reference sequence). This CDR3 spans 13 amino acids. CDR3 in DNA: TGTGCCTGGACCCTCCGGGGGGCCAACGTCCTGACTTTC. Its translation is CAWTLRGANVLTF.

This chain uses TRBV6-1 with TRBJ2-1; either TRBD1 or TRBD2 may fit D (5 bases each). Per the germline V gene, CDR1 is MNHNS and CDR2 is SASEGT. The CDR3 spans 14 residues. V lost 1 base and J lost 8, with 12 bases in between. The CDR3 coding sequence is TGTGCCAGCAGTGAAGGGGGGAAGGACTATGAGCAGTTCTTC. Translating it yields CASSEGGKDYEQFF.

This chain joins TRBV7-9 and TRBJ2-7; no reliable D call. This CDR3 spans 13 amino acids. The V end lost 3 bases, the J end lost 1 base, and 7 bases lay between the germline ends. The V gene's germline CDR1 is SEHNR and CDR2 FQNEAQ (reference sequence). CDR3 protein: CASSFSRSYEQYF. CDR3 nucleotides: TGTGCCAGCAGCTTCTCGCGGTCCTACGAGCAGTACTTC.

CDR3 coding DNA: TGTGCCAGCAGCTTAGCCGGAAACCTACAAGAGACCCAGTACTTC. This sequence encodes CASSLAGNLQETQYF. J is TRBJ2-5 and V is TRBV7-6; no firm D call. Trimming pared 0 bases from V and 2 bases from J, leaving 10 bases between. Germline CDR1 and CDR2: SGHVS and FNYEAQ. This CDR3 is 15 amino acids long.

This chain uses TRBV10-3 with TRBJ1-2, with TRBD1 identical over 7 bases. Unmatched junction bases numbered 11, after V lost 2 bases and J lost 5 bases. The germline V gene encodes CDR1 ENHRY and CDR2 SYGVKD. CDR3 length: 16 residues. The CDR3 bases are TGTGCCATCAGTGAGAGAAACCCCGGGACAGAGTATGGCTACACCTTC. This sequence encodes CAISERNPGTEYGYTF.

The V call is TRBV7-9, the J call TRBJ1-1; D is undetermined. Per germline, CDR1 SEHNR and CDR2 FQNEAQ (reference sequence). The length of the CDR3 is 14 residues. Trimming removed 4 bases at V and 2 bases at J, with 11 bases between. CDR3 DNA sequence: TGTGCCAGCAGCTATTTAGACGGTAACACTGAAGCTTTCTTT. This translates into CASSYLDGNTEAFF.

This CDR3 is CASSLGSGVETQYF. DNA for the CDR3: TGCGCCAGCAGCTTGGGGTCCGGAGTTGAGACCCAGTACTTC. This chain links TRBV5-1 with TRBJ2-5; the D is unclear. Germline V gives CDR1 SGHRS, CDR2 YFSETQ. V was trimmed by 0 bases and J by 5 bases, leaving 11 bases between them. The CDR3 has 14 amino acids.

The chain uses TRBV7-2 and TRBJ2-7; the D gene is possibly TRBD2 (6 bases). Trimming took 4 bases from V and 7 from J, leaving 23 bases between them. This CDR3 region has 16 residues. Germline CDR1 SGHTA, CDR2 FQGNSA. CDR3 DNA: TGTGCCAGCAGCTCCCAAAGGTGGCTAGCGACGGGAGAGCAGTACTTC. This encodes CASSSQRWLATGEQYF.

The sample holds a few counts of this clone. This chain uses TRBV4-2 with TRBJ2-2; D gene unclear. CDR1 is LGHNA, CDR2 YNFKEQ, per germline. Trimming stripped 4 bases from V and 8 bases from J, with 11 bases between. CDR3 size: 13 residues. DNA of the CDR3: TGTGCCAGCAGCCCCCCGTTAGGTGGGGAGCTGTTTTTT. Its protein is CASSPPLGGELFF.

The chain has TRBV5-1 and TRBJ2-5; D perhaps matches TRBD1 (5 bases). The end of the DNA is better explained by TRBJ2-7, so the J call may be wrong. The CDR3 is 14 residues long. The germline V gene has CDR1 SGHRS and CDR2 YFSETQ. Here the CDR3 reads CASSLSQGSYEQYF. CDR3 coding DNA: TGCGCCAGCAGCTTGAGTCAGGGCTCCTACGAGCAGTACTTC.

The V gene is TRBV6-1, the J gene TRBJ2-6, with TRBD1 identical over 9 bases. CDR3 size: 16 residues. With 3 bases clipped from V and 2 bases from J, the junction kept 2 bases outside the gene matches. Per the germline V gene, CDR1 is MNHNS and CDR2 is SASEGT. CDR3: CASSDRTGAGANVLTF. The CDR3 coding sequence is TGTGCCAGCAGTGACCGGACAGGGGCTGGGGCCAACGTCCTGACTTTC.

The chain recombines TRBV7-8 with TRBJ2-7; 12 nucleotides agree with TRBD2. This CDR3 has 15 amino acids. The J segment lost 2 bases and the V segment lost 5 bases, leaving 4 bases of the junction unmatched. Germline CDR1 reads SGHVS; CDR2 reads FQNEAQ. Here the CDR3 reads CASSPWTSGAYEQYF. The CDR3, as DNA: TGTGCCAGCAGCCCCTGGACTAGCGGGGCCTACGAGCAGTACTTC.

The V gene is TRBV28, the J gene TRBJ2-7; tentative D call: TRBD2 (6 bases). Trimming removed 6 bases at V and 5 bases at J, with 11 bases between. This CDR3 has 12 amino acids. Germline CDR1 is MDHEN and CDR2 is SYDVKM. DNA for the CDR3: TGTGCCAGCAGGGCCTCGGGGGACGAGCAGTACTTC. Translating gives CASRASGDEQYF.

The chain's CDR3 is CASSLAAGGLADTQYF. As DNA, the CDR3 is TGTGCCAGCAGCTTAGCAGCGGGAGGGTTAGCAGATACGCAGTATTTT. The chain uses TRBV7-6 and TRBJ2-3, with 10 bases matching TRBD2. Germline V gives CDR1 SGHVS, CDR2 FNYEAQ. After removal of 0 bases from V and 4 bases from J, the junction contained 4 bases not matched to a gene. The CDR3 spans 16 residues.

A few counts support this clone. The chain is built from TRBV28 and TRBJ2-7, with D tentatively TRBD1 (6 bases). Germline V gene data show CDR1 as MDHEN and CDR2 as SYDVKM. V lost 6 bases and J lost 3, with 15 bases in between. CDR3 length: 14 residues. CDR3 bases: TGTGCCAGCAGGATGGACAGCTCCCTCTACGAGCAGTACTTC. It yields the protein CASRMDSSLYEQYF.

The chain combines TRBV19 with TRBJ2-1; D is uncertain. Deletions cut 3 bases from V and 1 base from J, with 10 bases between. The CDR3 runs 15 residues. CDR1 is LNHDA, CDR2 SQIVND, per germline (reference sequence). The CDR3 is CASSIWARSYNEQFF. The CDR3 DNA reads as TGTGCCAGTAGTATCTGGGCCCGGTCCTACAATGAGCAGTTCTTC.

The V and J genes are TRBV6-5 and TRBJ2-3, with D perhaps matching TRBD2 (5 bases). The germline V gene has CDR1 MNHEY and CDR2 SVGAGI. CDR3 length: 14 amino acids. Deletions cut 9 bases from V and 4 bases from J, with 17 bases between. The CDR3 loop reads CASRLLGVPDTQYF. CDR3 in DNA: TGTGCCAGTCGCCTTTTGGGAGTCCCAGATACGCAGTATTTT.

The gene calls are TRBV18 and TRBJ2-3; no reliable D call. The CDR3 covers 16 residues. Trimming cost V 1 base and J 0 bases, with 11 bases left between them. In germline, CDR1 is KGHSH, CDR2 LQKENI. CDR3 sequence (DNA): TGTGCCAGCTCACCACTGGCACCCATTAGCACAGATACGCAGTATTTT. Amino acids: CASSPLAPISTDTQYF.